Listed below are T cell receptor beta chains from one sample, sequenced in a study of blood T cells in healthy people across ages. TCRdb used MiXCR to reprocess the 5' RACE reads, holding one entry per CDR3 protein. The repertoire holds around 1.5 million distinct CDR3 sequences, with around 55% as singletons. The material sequenced was blood. The receptor source for this set is a man aged 18 to 35 in good health. Both conserved end residues are part of each CDR3. Each record gives: V gene, CDR3 protein.

TRBV3-1 CASSSRQGRETQYF
TRBV28 CASSSVGIWGRDSYEQYF
TRBV25-1 CASRQGGHSPLHF
TRBV27 CASAEVGAQNEQYF
TRBV2 CASNRDRRDTQYF
TRBV20-1 CSASRAGAAYEQYF
TRBV5-5 CASSGQMNTEAFF
TRBV27 CASSSLDMGNQETQYF
TRBV28 CASSPLGGRQDTQYF
TRBV5-1 CASSSLRTEAFF
TRBV29-1 CSVGQGYQETQYF
TRBV6-6 CASSSVDREAFF
TRBV7-2 CASSEDVAYEQYF
TRBV28 CASGTKIYEQYF
TRBV27 CASSLPSQENEQFF
TRBV27 CASSFREPFQETQYF
TRBV30 CACLSGTGNGYTF
TRBV7-9 CASRSPGTNYGYTF
TRBV6-2/TRBV6-3 CASSPGESDTQYF
TRBV29-1 CSVGTGENTEAFF
TRBV6-5 CASSYVRGLPSPLHF
TRBV7-2 CASSLVRAVQYF
TRBV3-1 CASSQDREGARYEQYF
TRBV10-3 CAISVQERGAEAFF
TRBV7-8 CASSSRGAGTEAFF
TRBV12-3/TRBV12-4 CASNLQGTNTIYF
TRBV5-1 CASSVPSSAETQYF
TRBV12-3/TRBV12-4 CASIRRDLPYTEAFF
TRBV20-1 CSARDSGKETQYF
TRBV6-2/TRBV6-3 CASSLARDRTDTQYF
TRBV12-3/TRBV12-4 CASSLDRGGNQPQHF
TRBV10-1 CASSEWGSGTSNEQFF
TRBV29-1 CSVEKPLHTDTQYF
TRBV6-5 CASSYLPDSPYEQYF
TRBV7-2 CASSFGTSWGETQYF
TRBV20-1 CSARDRGGRWETQYF
TRBV10-3 CAISGGYGQYF
TRBV28 CASRAGGGSYEQYF
TRBV3-1 CASSQNGRAQETQYF
TRBV28 CASMDPGGASNEKLFF
TRBV29-1 CSVDLPTYNEQFF
TRBV18 CASSPDAGGPYEQYF
TRBV6-5 CASESPSYNEQFF
TRBV7-9 CASSLGGGSEAFF
TRBV7-9 CASSSPGTRINNEQFF